Sequencing of this T cell receptor beta chain was carried out in a study of shared clonotypes between healthy human individuals. The CDR3 length is 14 residues. Germline values: CDR1 SGHVS, CDR2 FQNEAQ. The trim removed 0 bases at V and 6 bases at J, leaving 2 bases unmatched. The data were produced by immunoSEQ multiplex PCR, yet TCRdb's version contains in-frame clones alone and is incomplete. This table holds some 2.4 million clones, 80% to 95% found once. This chain joins TRBV7-8 and TRBJ1-5, with 7 bases matching TRBD1. The TCR was taken from a man between 18 and 29 years old in good health. Some clones in this sample may be carry-over from other donors' samples. The sample was naive CD4+ T cells from PBMCs. Subset noted: CD45RA+ positively selected. The chain's CDR3 is CASSLAGGGQPQHF. CDR3 DNA sequence: TGTGCCAGCAGCTTAGCAGGGGGCGGTCAGCCCCAGCATTTT.